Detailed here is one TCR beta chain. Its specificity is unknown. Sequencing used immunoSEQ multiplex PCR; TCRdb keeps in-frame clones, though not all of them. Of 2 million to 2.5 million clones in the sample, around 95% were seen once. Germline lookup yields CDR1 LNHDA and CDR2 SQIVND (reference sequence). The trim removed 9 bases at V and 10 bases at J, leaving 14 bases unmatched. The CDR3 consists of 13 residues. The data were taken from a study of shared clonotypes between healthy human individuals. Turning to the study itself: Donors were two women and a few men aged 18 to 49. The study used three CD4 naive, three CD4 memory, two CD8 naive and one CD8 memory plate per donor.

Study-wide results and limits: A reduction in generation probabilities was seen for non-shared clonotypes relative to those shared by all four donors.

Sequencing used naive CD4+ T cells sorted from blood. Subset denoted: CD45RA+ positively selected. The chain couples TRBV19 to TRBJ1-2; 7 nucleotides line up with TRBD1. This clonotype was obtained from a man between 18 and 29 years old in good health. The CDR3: CASRRDSFPSYTF. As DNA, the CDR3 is TGTGCCAGCCGCCGGGACAGCTTCCCCTCCTACACCTTC.